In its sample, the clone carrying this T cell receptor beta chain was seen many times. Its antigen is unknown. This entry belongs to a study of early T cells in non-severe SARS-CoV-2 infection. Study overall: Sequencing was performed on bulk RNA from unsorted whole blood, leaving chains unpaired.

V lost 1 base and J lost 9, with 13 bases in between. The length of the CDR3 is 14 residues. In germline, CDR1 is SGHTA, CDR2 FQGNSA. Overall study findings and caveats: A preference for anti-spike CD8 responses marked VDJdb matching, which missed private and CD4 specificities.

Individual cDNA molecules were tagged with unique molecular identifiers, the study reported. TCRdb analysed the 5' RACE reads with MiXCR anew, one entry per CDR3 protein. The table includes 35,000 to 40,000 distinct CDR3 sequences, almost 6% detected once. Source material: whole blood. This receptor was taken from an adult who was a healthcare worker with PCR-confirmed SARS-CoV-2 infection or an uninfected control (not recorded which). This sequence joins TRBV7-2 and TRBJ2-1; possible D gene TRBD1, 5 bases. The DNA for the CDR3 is TGTGCCAGCAGCTTAGGCCAGGGTGGTACTGAGCAGTTCTTC. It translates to CASSLGQGGTEQFF. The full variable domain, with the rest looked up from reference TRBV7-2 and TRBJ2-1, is GAGVSQSPSNKVTEKGKDVELRCDPISGHTALYWYRQSLGQGLEFLIYFQGNSAPDKSGLPSDRFSAERTGGSVSTLTIQRTQQEDSAVYLCASSLGQGGTEQFFGPGTRLTVL.